This T cell receptor beta chain stems from a study of cytomegalovirus exposure and HLA in healthy donors. Across the study: The approximately 670 first-cohort repertoires and the approximately 130 validation repertoires shared the same platform, a later analysis reported.

The CDR3 length is 14 residues. V lost 5 bases and J 10 bases, leaving 18 bases between the germline ends. Germline CDR1 reads SGHAT; CDR2 reads FQNNGV. With regard to this clone: Its specificity is unknown.

The study's findings and limits: Many donors shared some public TCRs, even though most TCR sequences were rare. Researchers counted about 150 TCR beta chains as cytomegalovirus-associated. Among the CMV-associated chains, a few were confirmed in vitro as specific for CMV antigens.

Libraries were prepared by immunoSEQ multiplex PCR; TCRdb keeps only in-frame clonotypes and omits some of them. The sample has 330,000 or so clones, around 86% seen once. The clonotype originates from a woman aged 18-35 years in good health and CMV-seronegative. V gene TRBV11-2 combines with J gene TRBJ2-1; D uncertain. Sequencing used PBMCs. The CDR3 nucleotides are TGTGCCAGCAGCCCGGTTCGCGTAGCTGGAGAGCAGTTCTTC. Encoded protein: CASSPVRVAGEQFF.